This paragraph reports one T cell receptor (beta chain). Its antigen is undetermined. Profiled with immunoSEQ multiplex PCR; TCRdb holds only in-frame clones, not every one. The sample has approximately 100,000 clones; around nine tenths are singletons. This specimen belongs to a study of T cell responses to AZD1222 COVID-19 vaccine. Study-wide points: CD4 TCRs associated with vaccination spanned spike, dominating at 160-218 and 743-854.

The specimen was peripheral blood, collected on day 0 of AZD1222 vaccination. The receptor's source is an adult in good health.

CDR3 in amino acids: CASTPPGQLSGNTIYF. CDR3 coding DNA: TGTGCCAGCACCCCACCGGGACAGCTCTCTGGAAACACCATATATTTT. The genes are TRBV7-2 and TRBJ1-3, with 7 bases aligning to TRBD1. The CDR3 has 16 amino acids. V was pared by 7 bases and J by 0 bases, with 9 bases of the junction left unmatched. The germline V gene encodes CDR1 SGHTA and CDR2 FQGNSA.